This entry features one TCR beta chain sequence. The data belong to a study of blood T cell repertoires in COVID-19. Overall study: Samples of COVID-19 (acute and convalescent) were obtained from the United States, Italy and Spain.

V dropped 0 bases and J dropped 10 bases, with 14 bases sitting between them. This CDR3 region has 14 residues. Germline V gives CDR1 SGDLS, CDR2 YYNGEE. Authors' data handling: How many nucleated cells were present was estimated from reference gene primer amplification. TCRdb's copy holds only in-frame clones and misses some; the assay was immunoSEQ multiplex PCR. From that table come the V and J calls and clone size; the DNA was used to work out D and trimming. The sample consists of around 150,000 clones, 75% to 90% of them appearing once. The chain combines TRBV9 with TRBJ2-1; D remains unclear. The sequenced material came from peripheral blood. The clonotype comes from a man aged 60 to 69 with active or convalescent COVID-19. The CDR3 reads CASSVVTNSVEQFF. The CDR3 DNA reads TGTGCCAGCAGCGTAGTTACGAACTCCGTGGAGCAGTTCTTC.